The 2 T cell receptor beta chains below were found in one sample sequenced in a study of shared clonotypes between healthy human individuals. The data were produced by immunoSEQ multiplex PCR, yet TCRdb's version contains in-frame clones alone and is incomplete. This sample has approximately 640,000 clones, with 60% to 80% found just once. What was sequenced was memory CD4+ T cells sorted from blood. Subset here: CD45RA-negative fraction. These receptors were taken from a woman in her 30s in good health.

The chain links TRBV6-1 to TRBJ1-2; 8 positions match TRBD1. J was trimmed by 3 bases and V by 3 bases; bases with no gene match: 15. This CDR3 has 18 residues. CDR1 and CDR2 (germline): MNHNS, SASEGT. The CDR3 here is CASSDRTGTTPDDYGYTF. The CDR3 nucleotides are TGTGCCAGCAGTGATAGGACAGGGACCACTCCCGATGACTATGGCTACACCTTC.

CDR3: CAWSVIAGTTEAFF. In nucleotides, the CDR3 is TGTGCCTGGAGTGTAATAGCAGGGACCACTGAAGCTTTCTTT. The gene calls are TRBV30 and TRBJ1-1, with a tentative D call TRBD1 (5 bases). The length of the CDR3 is 14 residues. Germline loops: CDR1 GTSNPN, CDR2 SVGIG (reference sequence). The ends were cut back, 0 bases at V and 4 bases at J, with 12 bases in the middle.